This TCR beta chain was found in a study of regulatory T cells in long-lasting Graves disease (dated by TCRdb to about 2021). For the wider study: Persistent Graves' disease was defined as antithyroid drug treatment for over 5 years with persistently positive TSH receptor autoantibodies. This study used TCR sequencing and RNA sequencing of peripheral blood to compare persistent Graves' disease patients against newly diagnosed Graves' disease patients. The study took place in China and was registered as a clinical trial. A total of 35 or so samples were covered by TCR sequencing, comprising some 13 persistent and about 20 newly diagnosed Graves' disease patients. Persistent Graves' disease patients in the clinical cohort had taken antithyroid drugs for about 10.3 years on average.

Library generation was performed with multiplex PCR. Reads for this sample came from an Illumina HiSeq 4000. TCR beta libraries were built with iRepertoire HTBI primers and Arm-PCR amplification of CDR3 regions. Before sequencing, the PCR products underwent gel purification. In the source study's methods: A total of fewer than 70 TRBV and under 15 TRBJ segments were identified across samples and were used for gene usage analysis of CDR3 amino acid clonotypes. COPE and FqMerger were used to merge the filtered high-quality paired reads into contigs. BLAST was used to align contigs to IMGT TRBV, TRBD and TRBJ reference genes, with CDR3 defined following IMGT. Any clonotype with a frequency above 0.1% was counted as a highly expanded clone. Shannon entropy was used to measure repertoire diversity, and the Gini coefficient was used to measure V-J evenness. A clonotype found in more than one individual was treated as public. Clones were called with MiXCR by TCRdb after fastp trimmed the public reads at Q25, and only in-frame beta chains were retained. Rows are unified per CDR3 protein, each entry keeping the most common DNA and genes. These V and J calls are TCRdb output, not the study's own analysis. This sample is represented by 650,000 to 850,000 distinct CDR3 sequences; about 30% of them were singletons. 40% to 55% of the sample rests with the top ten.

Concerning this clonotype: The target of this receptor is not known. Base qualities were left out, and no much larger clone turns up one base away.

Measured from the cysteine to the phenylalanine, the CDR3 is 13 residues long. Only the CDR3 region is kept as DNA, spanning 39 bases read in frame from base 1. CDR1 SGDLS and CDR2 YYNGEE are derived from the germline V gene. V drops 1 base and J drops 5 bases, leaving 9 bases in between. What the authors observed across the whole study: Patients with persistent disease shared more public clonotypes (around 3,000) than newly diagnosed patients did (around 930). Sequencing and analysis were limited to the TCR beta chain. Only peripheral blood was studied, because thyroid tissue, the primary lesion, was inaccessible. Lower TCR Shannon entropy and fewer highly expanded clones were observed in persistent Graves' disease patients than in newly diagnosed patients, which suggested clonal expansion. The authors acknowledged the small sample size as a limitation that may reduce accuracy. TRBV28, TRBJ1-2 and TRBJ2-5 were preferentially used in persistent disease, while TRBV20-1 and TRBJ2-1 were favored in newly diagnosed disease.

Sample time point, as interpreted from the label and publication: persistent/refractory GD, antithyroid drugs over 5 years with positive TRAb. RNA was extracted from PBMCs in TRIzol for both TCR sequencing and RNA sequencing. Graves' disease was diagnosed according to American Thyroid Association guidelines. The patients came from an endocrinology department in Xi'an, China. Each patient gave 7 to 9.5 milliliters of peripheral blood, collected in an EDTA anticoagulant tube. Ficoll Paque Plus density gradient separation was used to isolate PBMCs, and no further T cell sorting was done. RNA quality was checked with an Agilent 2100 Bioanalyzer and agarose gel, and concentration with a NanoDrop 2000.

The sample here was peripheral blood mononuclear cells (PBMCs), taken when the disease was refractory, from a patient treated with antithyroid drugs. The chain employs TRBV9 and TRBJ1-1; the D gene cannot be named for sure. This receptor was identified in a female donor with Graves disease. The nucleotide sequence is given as TGTGCCAGCAGCGTAATGGTGGGTACTGAAGCTTTCTTT. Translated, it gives CASSVMVGTEAFF. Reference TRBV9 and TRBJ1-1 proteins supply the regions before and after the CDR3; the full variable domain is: DSGVTQTPKHLITATGQRVTLRCSPRSGDLSVYWYQQSLDQGLQFLIQYYNGEERAKGNILERFSAQQFPDLHSELNLSSLELGDSALYFCASSVMVGTEAFFGQGTRLTVV.